Each of the 15 T cell receptor beta chains below was sequenced from the same sample in a study of blood T cell repertoires in COVID-19. Generated by immunoSEQ multiplex PCR, the TCRdb table keeps only in-frame clones and is missing some. The repertoire has about 140,000 clones, approximately 84% of them found once; the top ten carry 1.5% to 2.5%. Material: peripheral blood. The receptors come from a woman aged 55-70 years with acute or convalescent COVID-19.

The J gene is TRBJ2-7, the V gene TRBV4-1; TRBD2 agrees at 11 bases. In germline, CDR1 is MGHRA, CDR2 YSYEKL. This CDR3 is 17 amino acids long. Losses at the gene ends were 1 base for V and 0 bases for J; bases not matched to a gene: 5. CDR3: CASSQVLAGASSYEQYF. The CDR3 DNA is TGCGCCAGCAGCCAAGTACTAGCGGGAGCGAGCTCCTACGAGCAGTACTTC.

The genes are TRBV7-9 and TRBJ2-2; 13 bases agree with TRBD2. The germline gives CDR1 SEHNR, CDR2 FQNEAQ (reference sequence). This CDR3 contains 18 residues. The trim removed 4 bases at V and 0 bases at J, leaving 5 bases unmatched. The CDR3 spells CASSYSGTSGTNTGELFF. Written as DNA, the CDR3 is TGTGCCAGCAGCTACTCTGGGACTAGCGGGACGAACACCGGGGAGCTGTTTTTT.

V and J are TRBV6-5 and TRBJ1-1, with D perhaps matching TRBD1 (5 bases). From germline, CDR1 is MNHEY and CDR2 SVGAGI. V was cut by 7 bases and J by 4 bases, with 19 bases left in between. The CDR3 contains 15 residues. The CDR3 spells CASIKRRGAGTEAFF. The CDR3, as DNA: TGTGCCAGCATTAAAAGGAGGGGTGCAGGCACTGAAGCTTTCTTT.

The gene calls are TRBV5-6 and TRBJ1-2; D is possibly TRBD1 (6 bases). Germline CDR1 SGHDT, CDR2 YYEEEE. CDR3 length equals 14 residues. Deletions cut 1 base from V and 0 bases from J, with 7 bases between. The CDR3 DNA reads as TGTGCCAGCAGCTTGCGACAGGCTAACTATGGCTACACCTTC. Its translation: CASSLRQANYGYTF.

The chain has TRBV5-1 and TRBJ2-5; 10 bases align to TRBD1. The germline V gene encodes CDR1 SGHRS and CDR2 YFSETQ. V shed 1 base, J shed 5 bases, and the junction held 11 bases outside the gene matches. The CDR3 consists of 17 residues. CDR3 sequence: CASSLLSGQGFGETQYF. The CDR3 DNA reads as TGCGCCAGCAGCTTGCTCTCGGGACAGGGGTTTGGGGAGACCCAGTACTTC. The complete variable domain, with remaining parts taken from reference TRBV5-1 and TRBJ2-5, reads KAGVTQTPRYLIKTRGQQVTLSCSPISGHRSVSWYQQTPGQGLQFLFEYFSETQRNKGNFPGRFSGRQFSNSRSEMNVSTLELGDSALYLCASSLLSGQGFGETQYFGPGTRLLVL.

V is TRBV27 and J is TRBJ1-1; the D gene is possibly TRBD1 (5 bases). CDR3 length: 14 residues. Trimming pared 3 bases from V and 5 bases from J, leaving 13 bases between. Per germline, CDR1 MNHEY and CDR2 SMNVEV (reference sequence). The CDR3 region is CASSFGGSITEAFF. The CDR3 bases are TGTGCCAGCAGTTTCGGGGGTTCGATAACTGAAGCTTTCTTT.

The J gene is TRBJ2-1, the V gene TRBV6-1, with 7 bases identical to TRBD1. There are 17 residues in the CDR3. Germline V lookup: CDR1 MNHNS, CDR2 SASEGT. V trimming: 8 bases; J trimming: 3 bases; junction bases outside the gene matches: 16. The CDR3 coding sequence is TGTGCCAGCGGTGGGACCCGGGGACAGCTGTTCTACAATGAGCAGTTCTTC. It specifies CASGGTRGQLFYNEQFF.

The CDR3 DNA follows: TGTGCCAGCAGTCCCCTTTTCGGCAGGGGCGATCAGCCCCAGCATTTT. Translation gives CASSPLFGRGDQPQHF. The rearrangement uses TRBV28 and TRBJ1-5, with D perhaps matching TRBD1 (6 bases). Per the germline V gene, CDR1 is MDHEN and CDR2 is SYDVKM. Trimming removed 5 bases from V and 5 bases from J, with 19 bases in between. The CDR3 has 16 amino acids.

The chain has TRBV28 and TRBJ2-5; unclear D gene. The V and J ends lost 3 bases and 5 bases respectively, with 7 bases between them. The CDR3 length is 12 residues. CDR1 is MDHEN and CDR2 is SYDVKM in the germline V gene. The CDR3 region is CASSFGVETQYF. The DNA for the CDR3 is TGTGCCAGCAGTTTCGGTGTGGAGACCCAGTACTTC. Based on the CDR3 plus reference TRBV28 and TRBJ2-5, the full variable domain is DVKVTQSSRYLVKRTGEKVFLECVQDMDHENMFWYRQDPGLGLRLIYFSYDVKMKEKGDIPEGYSVSREKKERFSLILESASTNQTSMYLCASSFGVETQYFGPGTRLLVL.

The chain couples TRBV19 to TRBJ2-1, with D possibly being TRBD2 (6 bases). Germline V gene sequence: CDR1 LNHDA, CDR2 SQIVND (reference sequence). Trimming cost V 3 bases and J 9 bases, with 18 bases left between them. This CDR3 contains 15 residues. The CDR3 coding sequence is TGTGCCAGTAGTATCCTAGCCAGGAGGGGAGGTGAGCAGTTCTTC. Translation: CASSILARRGGEQFF. Filled out from reference TRBV19 and TRBJ2-1, the complete variable domain reads DGGITQSPKYLFRKEGQNVTLSCEQNLNHDAMYWYRQDPGQGLRLIYYSQIVNDFQKGDIAEGYSVSREKKESFPLTVTSAQKNPTAFYLCASSILARRGGEQFFGPGTRLTVL.

This clone was seen a single time. J is TRBJ2-1 and V is TRBV24-1; 10 nucleotides line up with TRBD2. J was trimmed by 8 bases and V by 0 bases; bases with no gene match: 9. Germline values: CDR1 KGHDR, CDR2 SFDVKD. The CDR3 extends over 17 amino acids. The CDR3 protein is CATSDLSSGRAIHEQFF. CDR3 coding DNA: TGTGCCACCAGTGATTTGTCCAGCGGGAGGGCTATCCATGAGCAGTTCTTC.

This clone was seen once. The V and J genes are TRBV5-6 and TRBJ1-4, with a tentative D call TRBD1 (6 bases). The CDR3 consists of 19 residues. Trimming shortened V by 4 bases and J by 3 bases, and 25 bases separated the two germline ends. Germline V gene lookup returns CDR1 SGHDT and CDR2 YYEEEE. This CDR3 is CASSDRDTRSGLSNEKLFF. The CDR3 DNA reads TGTGCCAGCAGCGACCGGGACACACGTTCGGGGTTGTCTAATGAAAAACTGTTTTTT.

The V and J genes are TRBV30 and TRBJ2-3; maybe TRBD2 (5 bases). Germline CDR1 and CDR2: GTSNPN and SVGIG (reference sequence). The CDR3 loop spans 12 amino acids. Trimming cost V 0 bases and J 5 bases, with 6 bases left between them. This chain's CDR3 is CAWSVRGDTQYF. Written as DNA, the CDR3 is TGTGCCTGGAGTGTACGGGGAGATACGCAGTATTTT.

The V call is TRBV5-6, the J call TRBJ2-2; 10 nucleotides agree with TRBD2. V gave up 4 bases and J gave up 5 bases; unmatched junction bases: 8. Germline loops: CDR1 SGHDT, CDR2 YYEEEE. The CDR3 length is 16 residues. CDR3 sequence reads: CASSGPGLAPTGELFF. The CDR3 coding sequence is TGTGCCAGCAGCGGCCCGGGACTAGCGCCAACCGGGGAGCTGTTTTTT.

The rearrangement links TRBV5-1 to TRBJ2-7, with a weak D call TRBD2 (6 bases). Per the germline V gene, CDR1 is SGHRS and CDR2 is YFSETQ. CDR3 length: 17 residues. With 1 base removed from V and 0 bases from J, the gap between germline ends came to 17 bases. The CDR3 protein is CASSLKYSTGVSYEQYF. The CDR3 bases are TGCGCCAGCAGCTTGAAATATAGCACGGGAGTCTCCTACGAGCAGTACTTC. Using reference TRBV5-1 and TRBJ2-7 for the parts outside the CDR3, the full variable domain is KAGVTQTPRYLIKTRGQQVTLSCSPISGHRSVSWYQQTPGQGLQFLFEYFSETQRNKGNFPGRFSGRQFSNSRSEMNVSTLELGDSALYLCASSLKYSTGVSYEQYFGPGTRLTVT.